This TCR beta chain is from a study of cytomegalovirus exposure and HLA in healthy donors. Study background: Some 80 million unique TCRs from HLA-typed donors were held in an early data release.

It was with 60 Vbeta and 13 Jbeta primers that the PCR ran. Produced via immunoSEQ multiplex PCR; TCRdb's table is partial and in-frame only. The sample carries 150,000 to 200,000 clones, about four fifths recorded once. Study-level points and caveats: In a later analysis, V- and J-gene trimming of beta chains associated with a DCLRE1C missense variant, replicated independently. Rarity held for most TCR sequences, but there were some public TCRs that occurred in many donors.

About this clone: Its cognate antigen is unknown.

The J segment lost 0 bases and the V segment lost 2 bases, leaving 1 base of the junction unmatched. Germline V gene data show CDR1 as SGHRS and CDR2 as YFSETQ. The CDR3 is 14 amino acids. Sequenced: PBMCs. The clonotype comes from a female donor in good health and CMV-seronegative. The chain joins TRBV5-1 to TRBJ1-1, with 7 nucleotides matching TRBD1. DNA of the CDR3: TGCGCCAGCAGCTTCGGGACAGTGAACACTGAAGCTTTCTTT. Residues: CASSFGTVNTEAFF.